These T cell receptor beta chains were read from a single sample in a study of CD8+ T cells in alopecia areata. Sequencing was performed with immunoSEQ multiplex PCR; in TCRdb, only in-frame clones are kept and a portion is missing. The sample comprises more than 9,500 clones, roughly three fifths of which are singletons, and about an eighth rests with the top ten. Material for sequencing was skin. The receptors derive from a human donor with alopecia areata. The CDR3 runs from the conserved cysteine through the conserved F or W. The D gene is left open where the match is weak. Part of the rows lack a size; the others show once, few, many or a class for expanded clones.

clone size: .
D gene: .
CDR3 length: 18
V gene: TRBV11-2
J gene: TRBJ2-1
CDR3 protein: CASSGIELGRMFYNEQFF
CDR3 DNA: TGTGCCAGCAGCGGAATAGAATTGGGAAGGATGTTCTACAATGAGCAGTTCTTC

clone size: .
D gene: .
CDR3 length: 15
V gene: TRBV11-1
J gene: TRBJ2-1
CDR3 protein: CASSSGHRENNEQFF
CDR3 DNA: TGTGCCAGCAGCTCGGGACACCGAGAGAACAATGAGCAGTTCTTC

clone size: .
D gene: .
CDR3 length: 16
V gene: TRBV6-9
J gene: TRBJ1-2
CDR3 protein: CASSSSVMGRNYGYTF
CDR3 DNA: TGTGCCAGCAGTTCCTCCGTTATGGGACGTAACTATGGCTACACCTTC

clone size: few
D gene: .
CDR3 length: 12
V gene: TRBV11-2
J gene: TRBJ2-7
CDR3 protein: CASSLGWGEQYF
CDR3 DNA: TGTGCCAGCAGCTTAGGTTGGGGGGAGCAGTACTTC

clone size: few
D gene: .
CDR3 length: 15
V gene: TRBV7-2
J gene: TRBJ2-5
CDR3 protein: CASSLFGSREETQYF
CDR3 DNA: TGTGCCAGCAGCCTGTTTGGGTCCCGAGAGGAGACCCAGTACTTC

clone size: .
D gene: TRBD2
CDR3 length: 14
V gene: TRBV9
J gene: TRBJ2-3
CDR3 protein: CASNSGGGTDTQYF
CDR3 DNA: TGTGCCAGCAATAGCGGGGGAGGGACAGATACGCAGTATTTT

clone size: .
D gene: .
CDR3 length: 15
V gene: TRBV19
J gene: TRBJ2-5
CDR3 protein: CASSIVSGIGETQYF
CDR3 DNA: TGTGCCAGTAGTATAGTGTCAGGGATTGGCGAGACCCAGTACTTC

clone size: few
D gene: TRBD2
CDR3 length: 13
V gene: TRBV27
J gene: TRBJ2-7
CDR3 protein: CASSLGGTAEQYF
CDR3 DNA: TGTGCCAGCAGTTTGGGGGGGACGGCCGAGCAGTACTTC

clone size: .
D gene: TRBD1
CDR3 length: 13
V gene: TRBV29-1
J gene: TRBJ2-3
CDR3 protein: CSVARQGADTQYF
CDR3 DNA: TGCAGCGTTGCCCGGCAGGGGGCAGATACGCAGTATTTT

clone size: .
D gene: .
CDR3 length: 15
V gene: TRBV29-1
J gene: TRBJ1-3
CDR3 protein: CSAGRHRASGNTIYF
CDR3 DNA: TGCAGCGCGGGGAGGCATCGGGCCTCTGGAAACACCATATATTTT

clone size: .
D gene: .
CDR3 length: 17
V gene: TRBV19
J gene: TRBJ1-5
CDR3 protein: CASIGGAGSLSNQPQHF
CDR3 DNA: TGTGCCAGTATAGGGGGGGCAGGAAGCCTAAGCAATCAGCCCCAGCATTTT

clone size: few
D gene: .
CDR3 length: 12
V gene: TRBV6-6
J gene: TRBJ1-1
CDR3 protein: CASRTGNTEAFF
CDR3 DNA: TGTGCCAGCAGGACAGGAAACACTGAAGCTTTCTTT

clone size: few
D gene: TRBD1
CDR3 length: 15
V gene: TRBV4-2
J gene: TRBJ1-1
CDR3 protein: CASSQGQGANTEAFF
CDR3 DNA: TGTGCCAGCAGCCAAGGACAGGGGGCGAACACTGAAGCTTTCTTT

clone size: .
D gene: .
CDR3 length: 18
V gene: TRBV10-3
J gene: TRBJ2-3
CDR3 protein: CAISEPLPSGLNTDTQYF
CDR3 DNA: TGTGCCATCAGTGAGCCCCTCCCTTCCGGCCTCAACACAGATACGCAGTATTTT

clone size: .
D gene: .
CDR3 length: 17
V gene: TRBV5-4
J gene: TRBJ2-2
CDR3 protein: CASSQVGVRGNTGELFF
CDR3 DNA: TGTGCCAGCAGCCAAGTAGGCGTCAGGGGGAACACCGGGGAGCTGTTTTTT

clone size: medium-sized
D gene: TRBD2
CDR3 length: 15
V gene: TRBV27
J gene: TRBJ2-1
CDR3 protein: CASSFLSGGVNEQFF
CDR3 DNA: TGTGCCAGCAGTTTCCTTAGCGGGGGGGTAAATGAGCAGTTCTTC

clone size: .
D gene: TRBD2
CDR3 length: 17
V gene: TRBV9
J gene: TRBJ2-1
CDR3 protein: CASSVGVGLAGDNEQFF
CDR3 DNA: TGTGCCAGCAGCGTAGGGGTAGGGCTAGCGGGGGACAATGAGCAGTTCTTC

clone size: once
D gene: .
CDR3 length: 14
V gene: TRBV6-5
J gene: TRBJ1-6
CDR3 protein: CASSNRAFNSPLHF
CDR3 DNA: TGTGCCAGCAGTAACAGGGCTTTTAATTCACCCCTCCACTTT

clone size: .
D gene: .
CDR3 length: 11
V gene: TRBV6-1
J gene: TRBJ1-1
CDR3 protein: CASSVGTEAFF
CDR3 DNA: TGTGCCAGCAGTGTGGGAACTGAAGCTTTCTTT

clone size: medium-sized
D gene: TRBD2
CDR3 length: 13
V gene: TRBV2
J gene: TRBJ2-1
CDR3 protein: CASSELGGGEQFF
CDR3 DNA: TGTGCCAGCAGTGAGCTCGGCGGGGGGGAGCAGTTCTTC

clone size: .
D gene: .
CDR3 length: 15
V gene: TRBV6-6
J gene: TRBJ1-1
CDR3 protein: CASSSGTFLNTEAFF
CDR3 DNA: TGTGCCAGCAGTTCCGGAACCTTTTTAAACACTGAAGCTTTCTTT

clone size: .
D gene: TRBD1
CDR3 length: 15
V gene: TRBV5-1
J gene: TRBJ2-1
CDR3 protein: CASRRDSQIVNEQFF
CDR3 DNA: TGCGCCAGCAGACGGGACAGCCAGATTGTTAATGAGCAGTTCTTC

clone size: .
D gene: .
CDR3 length: 14
V gene: TRBV5-6
J gene: TRBJ1-1
CDR3 protein: CASSFGSMNTEAFF
CDR3 DNA: TGTGCCAGCAGCTTCGGGAGCATGAACACTGAAGCTTTCTTT

clone size: .
D gene: TRBD2
CDR3 length: 21
V gene: TRBV28
J gene: TRBJ2-7
CDR3 protein: CASKKPFWTSGRGGSSYEQYF
CDR3 DNA: TGTGCCAGCAAAAAGCCCTTTTGGACTAGCGGGAGAGGCGGAAGCTCCTACGAGCAGTACTTC

clone size: few
D gene: .
CDR3 length: 14
V gene: TRBV27
J gene: TRBJ2-2
CDR3 protein: CASSSYRERRELFF
CDR3 DNA: TGTGCCAGCAGCTCCTACAGGGAAAGAAGAGAGCTGTTTTTT

clone size: .
D gene: .
CDR3 length: 17
V gene: TRBV7-9
J gene: TRBJ2-6
CDR3 protein: CASTPLDRTAGANVLTF
CDR3 DNA: TGTGCCAGCACCCCTTTGGACAGAACCGCTGGGGCCAACGTCCTGACTTTC

clone size: .
D gene: .
CDR3 length: 12
V gene: TRBV7-9
J gene: TRBJ2-1
CDR3 protein: CASSLDLAKQFF
CDR3 DNA: TGTGCCAGCAGCTTAGATCTCGCGAAGCAGTTCTTC